This T cell receptor (beta chain) was sequenced in a study of neoadjuvant nivolumab and ipilimumab in lung cancer. Using immunoSEQ multiplex PCR, the repertoire was profiled, and TCRdb retains in-frame clones only, with some absent. The data show fewer than 40,000 clones, 80% to 90% seen once. CDR3 length equals 15 residues. CDR1 and CDR2 (germline): SGHDT, YYEEEE. Trimming shortened V by 0 bases and J by 0 bases, and 9 bases separated the two germline ends. The sequences come from peripheral blood, collected before neoadjuvant nivolumab, alone or with ipilimumab. The chain combines TRBV5-6 with TRBJ2-5; TRBD1 is a possible D gene (6 bases). The origin of this receptor is an adult with non-small cell lung cancer. The CDR3 is CASSLGQVYQETQYF. CDR3 nucleotide sequence: TGTGCCAGCAGCTTGGGACAGGTCTACCAAGAGACCCAGTACTTC.